Shown below are 29 T cell receptor beta chains from a single sample sequenced in a study of shared T cell receptors in the human thymus. Clones were sequenced by immunoSEQ multiplex PCR, and TCRdb holds only the in-frame ones, with some missing. The table shows roughly 550,000 clones, with approximately 78% occurring only once. These data also featured in a second study, about human thymus T cells.

The sample comprised thymocytes. These TCRs come from a boy younger than two with a congenital heart defect.

This chain uses TRBV7-8 with TRBJ1-1; tentative D call: TRBD1 (5 bases). Germline CDR1 and CDR2: SGHVS and FQNEAQ. The CDR3 consists of 17 residues. Trimming pared 4 bases from V and 1 base from J, leaving 19 bases between. This CDR3 is CASSSGDRGPRNTEAFF. The DNA of the CDR3 is TGTGCCAGCAGCTCGGGGGACCGAGGGCCGAGGAACACTGAAGCTTTCTTT. Full variable domain (remainder filled in from reference TRBV7-8 and TRBJ1-1): GAGVSQSPRYKVAKRGQDVALRCDPISGHVSLFWYQQALGQGPEFLTYFQNEAQLDKSGLPSDRFFAERPEGSVSTLKIQRTQQEDSAVYLCASSSGDRGPRNTEAFFGQGTRLTVV.

The rearrangement uses TRBV4-3 and TRBJ2-1, with 13 positions matching TRBD2. CDR1 LGHNA and CDR2 YSLEER come from the germline V gene. The CDR3 sequence is 19 residues long. Trimming took 1 base from V and 4 from J; bases not matched to a gene: 10. This CDR3 is CASSQGLAGGLPTYNEQFF. CDR3 nucleotide sequence: TGCGCCAGCAGCCAAGGACTAGCGGGAGGCCTACCGACATACAATGAGCAGTTCTTC.

The genes are TRBV9 and TRBJ1-5, with D perhaps matching TRBD1 (6 bases). CDR3 size: 15 residues. V shed 3 bases and J shed 1 base, with 11 bases lying between them. Per germline, CDR1 SGDLS and CDR2 YYNGEE. CDR3 residues: CASSGGTGSNQPQHF. The CDR3 region has the DNA TGTGCCAGCAGCGGGGGAACAGGGAGCAATCAGCCCCAGCATTTT.

The DNA of the CDR3 is TGTGCCAGCTCCAGGGGCATGGATTATAGCAATCAGCCCCAGCATTTT. It is translated as CASSRGMDYSNQPQHF. The chain combines TRBV18 with TRBJ1-5, with a possible D match to TRBD1 (6 bases). V lost 6 bases, J lost 0 bases, and 15 bases lay in between. Germline V gives CDR1 KGHSH, CDR2 LQKENI. The CDR3 consists of 16 residues.

The chain couples TRBV7-8 to TRBJ2-5; D ambiguous. Germline loops: CDR1 SGHVS, CDR2 FQNEAQ. This CDR3 has 17 residues. Deletions cut 1 base from V and 3 bases from J, with 18 bases between. Written as DNA, the CDR3 is TGTGCCAGCAGCTTAGGTTTCAGTACTAACCACAAAGAGACCCAGTACTTC. Its protein product is CASSLGFSTNHKETQYF.

The chain joins TRBV14 to TRBJ2-5, with 9 bases lining up with TRBD2. Germline loops: CDR1 SGHDN, CDR2 FVKESK. The CDR3 loop spans 18 amino acids. Trimming cost V 1 base and J 2 bases; bases outside gene matches: 11. In DNA form, the CDR3 reads TGTGCCAGCAGCCAAGGAATACGGCCTAGCGGGACTCAAGAGACCCAGTACTTC. Amino acids: CASSQGIRPSGTQETQYF.

A few counts support this clone. The rearrangement links TRBV4-3 to TRBJ1-1; 7 bases are shared with TRBD1. The germline CDR1 and CDR2 sequences are LGHNA and YSLEER. The length of the CDR3 is 15 residues. V trimming: 0 bases; J trimming: 0 bases; junction bases outside the gene matches: 1. The DNA of the CDR3 is TGCGCCAGCAGCCAAGACGACAGGGTGAACACTGAAGCTTTCTTT. This translates into CASSQDDRVNTEAFF.

The chain joins TRBV18 to TRBJ2-7, with 11 nucleotides matching TRBD2. The CDR3 has 15 amino acids. In germline, CDR1 is KGHSH, CDR2 LQKENI. Trimming cost V 3 bases and J 2 bases; bases outside gene matches: 3. The DNA of the CDR3 is TGTGCCAGCTCACCGACTAGCGGGGAGACCTACGAGCAGTACTTC. Its translation: CASSPTSGETYEQYF.

This chain joins TRBV5-1 and TRBJ2-1; 8 positions match TRBD1. The CDR3 has 15 residues. V trimming: 4 bases; J trimming: 5 bases; junction bases outside the gene matches: 8. CDR1 SGHRS and CDR2 YFSETQ come from the germline V gene. CDR3 sequence (DNA): TGCGCCAGCAGCACCGGGACAGGCCCCCACAATGAGCAGTTCTTC. It translates to CASSTGTGPHNEQFF.

This clone has a handful of counts. V and J are TRBV6-1 and TRBJ2-5; weak D call: TRBD2 (5 bases). Germline assignment: CDR1 MNHNS and CDR2 SASEGT. V was trimmed by 1 base and J by 1 base, leaving 16 bases between them. The CDR3 covers 17 residues. The CDR3 region is CASSEEERKTFQETQYF. CDR3 coding DNA: TGTGCCAGCAGTGAAGAAGAGCGGAAGACCTTCCAAGAGACCCAGTACTTC.

This chain links TRBV4-3 with TRBJ2-1, with a weak D call TRBD2 (5 bases). CDR1 is LGHNA, CDR2 YSLEER, per germline. This CDR3 has 21 residues. Trimming took 3 bases from V and 4 from J, leaving 31 bases between them. The CDR3 protein is CASSHVPSPSRYRDGYNEQFF. CDR3 nucleotides: TGCGCCAGCAGCCACGTCCCTTCCCCTAGCCGCTACCGGGATGGTTACAATGAGCAGTTCTTC.

The J gene is TRBJ1-1, the V gene TRBV6-5; maybe TRBD1 (6 bases). The CDR3 is made up of 16 amino acids. Germline V CDR1 and CDR2: MNHEY, SVGAGI. Between the trimmed V and J ends, which lost 0 bases and 0 bases, there was a span of 11 bases. Here the CDR3 reads CASSYSNQGMNTEAFF. DNA for the CDR3: TGTGCCAGCAGTTACTCGAATCAGGGGATGAACACTGAAGCTTTCTTT.

This clone was seen more than once but under ten times. The V gene is TRBV20-1, the J gene TRBJ2-7; D is uncertain. The germline CDR1 and CDR2 sequences are DFQATT and SNEGSKA (reference sequence). The CDR3 covers 11 residues. With 5 bases removed from V and 2 bases from J, the gap between germline ends came to 7 bases. CDR3 in DNA: TGCAGTGCTGTCCAAACCTACGAGCAGTACTTC. This sequence encodes CSAVQTYEQYF.

The chain combines TRBV5-1 with TRBJ2-7; 7 nucleotides line up with TRBD2. The CDR3 is 18 residues long. In germline, CDR1 is SGHRS, CDR2 YFSETQ. V lost 0 bases to trimming and J lost 5 bases; unmatched junction nucleotides: 17. CDR3 sequence reads: CASSLGPAGVLRFDEQYF. The CDR3 DNA is TGCGCCAGCAGCTTGGGCCCTGCGGGGGTCTTACGTTTCGACGAGCAGTACTTC.

This chain uses TRBV28 with TRBJ2-7; TRBD1 might be the D (5 bases). This CDR3 comprises 14 residues. Germline CDR1 and CDR2: MDHEN and SYDVKM. V was shortened by 3 bases and J by 3 bases, with 12 bases between the two germline ends. CDR3 sequence reads: CASSLGQVNYEQYF. Here the CDR3 DNA reads TGTGCCAGCAGTTTGGGGCAAGTTAACTACGAGCAGTACTTC.

The chain has TRBV27 and TRBJ1-5, with unresolved D. V was cut by 1 base and J by 6 bases, with 10 bases left in between. The germline V gene encodes CDR1 MNHEY and CDR2 SMNVEV (reference sequence). This CDR3 has 14 residues. CDR3 sequence: CASSLLAGSQPQHF. The CDR3 DNA is TGTGCCAGCAGTTTATTGGCGGGTTCTCAGCCCCAGCATTTT.

The chain carries TRBV18 and TRBJ2-5, with D maybe TRBD2 (7 bases). Germline CDR1 is KGHSH and CDR2 is LQKENI. The CDR3 is made up of 16 amino acids. Trimming took 6 bases from V and 6 from J, leaving 23 bases between them. The CDR3 here is CASSPQSPSGTKTQYF. The DNA of the CDR3 is TGTGCCAGCTCGCCGCAAAGCCCAAGCGGGACAAAGACCCAGTACTTC.

This chain uses TRBV4-3 with TRBJ2-6; the D gene is possibly TRBD1 (7 bases). V shed 1 base and J shed 0 bases, with 19 bases lying between them. The CDR3 has 20 residues. Germline CDR1 and CDR2: LGHNA and YSLEER. CDR3 amino acids: CASSQADRGTASSGANVLTF. The CDR3 DNA reads TGCGCCAGCAGCCAAGCAGACCGCGGGACAGCGAGCTCTGGGGCCAACGTCCTGACTTTC.

The gene calls are TRBV27 and TRBJ2-7, with D possibly TRBD2 on 5 matching bases. The germline V gene has CDR1 MNHEY and CDR2 SMNVEV (reference sequence). V was pared by 4 bases and J by 1 base, with 8 bases between. The CDR3 is 13 amino acids. The CDR3 region is CASSSGMSYEQYF. The CDR3, as DNA: TGTGCCAGCAGTTCGGGGATGTCCTACGAGCAGTACTTC.

V gene TRBV27 combines with J gene TRBJ2-1; 11 nucleotides line up with TRBD2. CDR1 and CDR2 from the germline V gene are MNHEY and SMNVEV (reference sequence). Trimming cost V 6 bases and J 2 bases; bases outside gene matches: 9. The CDR3 totals 17 residues. The CDR3 protein is CASSHLRTSGPYNEQFF. CDR3 sequence (DNA): TGTGCCAGCAGCCACCTCCGGACTAGCGGGCCCTACAATGAGCAGTTCTTC.

V usage is TRBV6-1 and J usage is TRBJ1-1; 9 nucleotides match TRBD1. With 11 bases clipped from V and 7 bases from J, the junction kept 8 bases outside the gene matches. From germline, CDR1 is MNHNS and CDR2 SASEGT. The CDR3 has 12 residues. CDR3 nucleotides: TGTGCCGGTACAGGGGGCGAAGGTGAAGCTTTCTTT. Protein product: CAGTGGEGEAFF.

The genes are TRBV5-6 and TRBJ1-4; D perhaps matches TRBD1 (5 bases). The CDR3 totals 15 residues. V lost 3 bases to trimming and J lost 7 bases, with 16 bases between them. The germline V gene encodes CDR1 SGHDT and CDR2 YYEEEE. CDR3 amino acids: CASSYSGTDGEKLFF. The CDR3 nucleotides are TGTGCCAGCAGCTACTCCGGGACTGACGGTGAAAAACTGTTTTTT.

The chain has TRBV15 and TRBJ2-7; D ambiguous. The CDR3 covers 14 residues. Trimming left V 0 bases short and J 3 bases short, with 9 bases between. The V gene's germline CDR1 is LNHNV and CDR2 YYDKDF (reference sequence). The CDR3 spells CATSRDLPDYEQYF. DNA of the CDR3: TGTGCCACCAGCAGAGATCTCCCAGACTACGAGCAGTACTTC. Full variable domain (rest looked up from reference TRBV15 and TRBJ2-7): DAMVIQNPRYQVTQFGKPVTLSCSQTLNHNVMYWYQQKSSQAPKLLFHYYDKDFNNEADTPDNFQSRRPNTSFCFLDIRSPGLGDTAMYLCATSRDLPDYEQYFGPGTRLTVT.

The chain joins TRBV6-6 to TRBJ1-3; D not resolved. With 3 bases removed from V and 8 bases from J, the gap between germline ends came to 20 bases. CDR1 and CDR2 (germline): MNHNY, SVGAGI (reference sequence). This CDR3 is 16 amino acids long. The CDR3 reads CASSYPGSRERYTIYF. CDR3 nucleotides: TGTGCCAGCAGTTATCCGGGATCAAGGGAGAGGTACACCATATATTTT.

The rearrangement joins TRBV4-1 to TRBJ1-1, with D maybe TRBD1 (6 bases). The CDR3 runs 14 residues. Germline assignment: CDR1 MGHRA and CDR2 YSYEKL. V shed 2 bases and J shed 3 bases, with 10 bases lying between them. The DNA for the CDR3 is TGCGCCAGCAGCCAAAAGGGGGTTTACACTGAAGCTTTCTTT. Translation: CASSQKGVYTEAFF.

This chain joins TRBV30 and TRBJ2-5; the D gene is possibly TRBD1 (5 bases). The CDR3 is made up of 13 amino acids. Trimming shortened V by 8 bases and J by 0 bases, and 13 bases separated the two germline ends. Germline lookup yields CDR1 GTSNPN and CDR2 SVGIG (reference sequence). The CDR3 loop is CAGDRSYQETQYF. The CDR3 nucleotides are TGTGCCGGAGACAGATCGTACCAAGAGACCCAGTACTTC.

This clone was recorded a few times. CDR3 bases: TGTGCTAGTGGACGAATTCGGGATCATGAGCAGTTCTTC. It codes for CASGRIRDHEQFF. This chain connects TRBV12-5 to TRBJ2-1, with TRBD2 as a possible D gene (5 bases). Per germline, CDR1 LGHNT and CDR2 FRNRAP. The V gene lost 6 bases and the J gene lost 8 bases, with 14 bases spanning the gap. The CDR3 sequence is 13 residues long.

The genes are TRBV2 and TRBJ1-2; unclear D gene. Germline CDR1 and CDR2: SNHLY and FYNNEI. V dropped 6 bases and J dropped 1 base, with 9 bases sitting between them. This CDR3 comprises 13 residues. The CDR3 region is CASSPDNNYGYTF. As DNA, the CDR3 is TGTGCCAGCAGCCCCGACAATAACTATGGCTACACCTTC.

The V call is TRBV19, the J call TRBJ2-7, with D possibly being TRBD1 (6 bases). The CDR3 consists of 14 residues. V was clipped by 7 bases and J by 2 bases, with 15 bases between them. Germline V gene sequence: CDR1 LNHDA, CDR2 SQIVND (reference sequence). The chain's CDR3 is CASTLRAGAYEQYF. In nucleotides, the CDR3 is TGTGCCAGTACCCTCAGAGCAGGGGCCTACGAGCAGTACTTC. Full variable domain (missing parts from reference TRBV19 and TRBJ2-7): DGGITQSPKYLFRKEGQNVTLSCEQNLNHDAMYWYRQDPGQGLRLIYYSQIVNDFQKGDIAEGYSVSREKKESFPLTVTSAQKNPTAFYLCASTLRAGAYEQYFGPGTRLTVT.